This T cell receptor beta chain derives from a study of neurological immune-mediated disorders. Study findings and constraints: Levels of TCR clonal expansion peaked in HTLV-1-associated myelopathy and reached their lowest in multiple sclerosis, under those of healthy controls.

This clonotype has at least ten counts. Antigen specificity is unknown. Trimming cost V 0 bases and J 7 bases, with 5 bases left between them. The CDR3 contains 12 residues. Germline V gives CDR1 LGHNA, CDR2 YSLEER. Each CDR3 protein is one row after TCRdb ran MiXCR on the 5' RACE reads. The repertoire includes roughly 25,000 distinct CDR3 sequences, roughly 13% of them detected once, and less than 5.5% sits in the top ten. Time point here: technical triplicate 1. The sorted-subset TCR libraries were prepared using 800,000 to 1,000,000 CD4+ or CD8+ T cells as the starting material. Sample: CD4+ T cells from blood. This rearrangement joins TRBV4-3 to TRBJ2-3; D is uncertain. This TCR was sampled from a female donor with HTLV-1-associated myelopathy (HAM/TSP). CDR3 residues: CASSQDGNTQYF. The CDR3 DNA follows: TGCGCCAGCAGCCAAGATGGAAATACGCAGTATTTT.